This TCR beta chain emerged from a study of T cells expressing NK-cell markers (dated by TCRdb to 2020 to 2022). With regard to the full study: TCR beta-chain repertoires were profiled in sorted CD3+CD56+NKG2C+, CD3+CD56+NKG2C- and CD3+CD56-NKG2C+ T-cell subsets from roughly eight donors. Among the eight sequenced donors, seven were HCMV-seropositive and one was HCMV-seronegative. The study sequenced eight donors, all healthy volunteers chosen at random: three men and five women. Libraries were sequenced as 2 x 150 bp reads on Illumina HiSeq 2000/2500, MiSeq or NextSeq. What the research found in general, with its limitations: Those dominant clonotypes were again the most abundant among CD3+CD56-NKG2C+ cells in a few donors, at about 25-65%. Whether the expanded NKG2C-expressing T cell clones were specific for HCMV antigens remained unclear. In a handful of donors, the dominant CD3+CD56+NKG2C+ clonotypes were among the top 10 CD8+ clonotypes and accounted for about 1.0-8% of CD8+ T cells.

Reads for this sample came from an Illumina HiSeq 2000. 5'RACE template switching, by which a universal primer site and unique molecular identifiers were added, was used to make TCR beta cDNA libraries. Synthesis of cDNA was primed from the TCR beta constant segment and was followed by two consecutive PCR amplification steps. Turning to the authors' computational methods: MIGEC was used to demultiplex reads and group reads by UMI, and MiTCR was used to assemble and quantify clonotypes. To exclude erroneous sequences, any TCR cDNA sequence not supported by at least two reads was discarded. The tcR package was used for downstream repertoire analysis, with clonotypes matched between fractions based on CDR3 nucleotide sequence plus V segment. Antigen specificity was annotated against VDJdb with VDJmatch, allowing one amino acid substitution in CDR3. TCRdb reprocessed the reads into one record per CDR3 protein sequence, lacking DNA. Clone size and V and J calls follow TCRdb, not the original study. The sample table records a few hundred thousand distinct CDR3 sequences. The top ten hold under 4.5% of the sample.

HCMV serostatus was determined by detecting HCMV-specific IgG in serum with a commercial ELISA kit. Ficoll density gradient centrifugation was used to isolate peripheral blood mononuclear cells from blood. With regard to this clonotype: What antigen it recognizes has not been identified.

Counted from cysteine to phenylalanine, this CDR3 has 19 amino acids. The coding DNA is unavailable. Per the germline V gene (reference sequence), LNHDA is the CDR1 and SQIVND is the CDR2. The sequencing sample was made of blood T cells: a sorted CD56 or NKG2C T cell subset, CD4+ or CD8+ T cells, or bulk PBMC T cells (not recorded which). Rearrangement joined TRBV19 to TRBJ2-1; TCRdb's D call of TRBD2 is untestable without DNA. This TCR came from a young man in good health. Donor details come from another sample of the same person, matched by shared clones. The CDR3 region has the sequence CASSILGRPSKHRGYEQFF.